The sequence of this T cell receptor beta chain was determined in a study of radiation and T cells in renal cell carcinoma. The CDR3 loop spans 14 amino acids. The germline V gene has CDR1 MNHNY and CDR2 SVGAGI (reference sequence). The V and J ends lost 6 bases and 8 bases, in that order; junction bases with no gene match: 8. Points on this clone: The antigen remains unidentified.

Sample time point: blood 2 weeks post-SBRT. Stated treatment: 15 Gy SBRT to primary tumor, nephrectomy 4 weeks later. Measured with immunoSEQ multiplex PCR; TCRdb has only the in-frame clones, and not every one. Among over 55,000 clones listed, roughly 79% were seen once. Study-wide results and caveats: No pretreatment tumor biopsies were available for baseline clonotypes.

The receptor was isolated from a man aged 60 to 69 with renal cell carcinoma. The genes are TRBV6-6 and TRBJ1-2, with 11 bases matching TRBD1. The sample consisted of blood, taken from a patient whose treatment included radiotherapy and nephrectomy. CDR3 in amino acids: CASRPGQGAGGYTF. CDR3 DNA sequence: TGTGCCAGCAGACCTGGACAGGGGGCGGGAGGCTACACCTTC.